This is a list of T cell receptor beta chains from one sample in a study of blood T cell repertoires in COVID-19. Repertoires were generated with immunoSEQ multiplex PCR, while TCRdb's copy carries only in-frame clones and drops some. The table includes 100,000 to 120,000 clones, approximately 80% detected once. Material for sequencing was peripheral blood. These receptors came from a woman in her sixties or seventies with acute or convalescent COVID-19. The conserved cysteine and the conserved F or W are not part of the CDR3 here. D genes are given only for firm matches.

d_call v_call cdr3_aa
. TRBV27 ASTSGGVPGNEQF
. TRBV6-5 ASSATDTEAF
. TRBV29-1 SVGGRTNEKLF
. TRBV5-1 ASSWERGNTEAF
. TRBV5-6 ASSLFRQAPTNYGYT
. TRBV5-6 ASSLVRANTEAF
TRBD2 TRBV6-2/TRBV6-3 ASSQPASGVTDTQY
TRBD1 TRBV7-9 ASSFTGDPNQPQH
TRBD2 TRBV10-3 AISRAANLKRDTDTQY
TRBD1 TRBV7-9 ASSPTGGFSPLH
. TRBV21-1 ASSLDSSNQPQH
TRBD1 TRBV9 ASTWDSDSGNTIY
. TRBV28 ASKVPREDQETQY
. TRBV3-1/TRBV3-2 ASSQGFPGQIDQPQH
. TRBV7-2 ASSLLARESEAF
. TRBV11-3 ASSPEGYLGYT
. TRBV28 ASRAPYGYT
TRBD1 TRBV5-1 ASSFETGRNSPLH
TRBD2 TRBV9 ASSVAGGETQY
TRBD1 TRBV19 ASKGQGVKGYT
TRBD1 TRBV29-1 SILGQGEHYGYT
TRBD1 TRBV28 ASSSSPGTGPTEAF
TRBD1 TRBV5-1 ASSQGQGPSGELF
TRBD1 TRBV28 ASSIQGQRNEKLF
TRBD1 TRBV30 AWSHRGRTGELF
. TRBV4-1 ASSQELGRDYGYT
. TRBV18 ASSPIFGGEKLF
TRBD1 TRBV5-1 ASSLGAGGNNSPLH
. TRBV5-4 ASSSPRMNTEAF
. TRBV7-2 ASSFRQALSGEQY
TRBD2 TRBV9 ASSAAGGRETQY
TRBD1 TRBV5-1 ASSPTGGGSGANVLT
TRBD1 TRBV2 ASSRDRGNTDTQY
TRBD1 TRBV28 ASSLWGQSSYEQY
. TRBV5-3 AQARLASFLDNEQF
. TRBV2 ASTGIVVRAF
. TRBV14 ASSQVPGSGANVLT
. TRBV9 ASSVGRANTEAF
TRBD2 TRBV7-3 ASSPDPRGFTDTQY
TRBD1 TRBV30 AWRAPQGWSNEKLF
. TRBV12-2 ASRLASLDTQY
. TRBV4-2 ASSQDLGRGAETQY
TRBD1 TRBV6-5 ASRVTGGNTEAF
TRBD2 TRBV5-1 ASSPGLAAGETQY
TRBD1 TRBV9 ASRDRVASGANVLT
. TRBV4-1 ASSQPNLGFNSYEQY
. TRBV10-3 AISEALGALYGYT
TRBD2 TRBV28 ASSFAGTRVSDTQY
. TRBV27 ASSSRGGVYYGYT